Following are 17 T cell receptor beta chains from one sample sequenced in a study of T cell responses to AZD1222 COVID-19 vaccine. Measured with immunoSEQ multiplex PCR; TCRdb has only the in-frame clones, and not every one. The table shows over 150,000 clones, with 80% to 90% occurring only once. The sample consisted of peripheral blood, taken on day 0 of MenACWY control vaccination. The receptor source for this set is an adult in good health.

This clone was counted once. This sample includes further DNA sequences coding for the same CDR3. The chain couples TRBV19 to TRBJ2-1, with 10 bases fitting TRBD2. CDR3 length: 15 amino acids. Trimming removed 1 base from V and 4 bases from J; junction bases left unmatched: 1. Germline CDR1 and CDR2: LNHDA and SQIVND (reference sequence). The CDR3 DNA is TGTGCCAGTAGTATAGGGACTAGCGGATACAATGAGCAGTTCTTC. Encoded protein: CASSIGTSGYNEQFF.

This chain links TRBV21-1 with TRBJ2-7; the D call TRBD1 from the table was never checked on the DNA. TRBV21-1 is deemed a pseudogene. The CDR3 contains 17 residues. The CDR3 reads CASSKVASTGVFYEQYF. CDR3 DNA sequence: TGTGCCAGCAGCAAAGTCGCTTCGACAGGGGTCTTCTACGAGCAGTACTTC.

The genes are TRBV7-5 and TRBJ2-1; the DNA was not compared with TRBD1, the D call given in the table. TRBV7-5 constitutes a pseudogene. There are 16 residues in the CDR3. In DNA form, the CDR3 reads TGTGTCAGAAGCTTAGGGCTGGCTTTCCCCTACAATGAGCAGTTCTTC. Translating it yields CVRSLGLAFPYNEQFF.

The chain employs TRBV30 and TRBJ2-3, with D hard to call. The CDR3 runs 11 residues. V was clipped by 4 bases and J by 6 bases, with 8 bases between them. Germline lookup yields CDR1 GTSNPN and CDR2 SVGIG (reference sequence). CDR3 residues: CAWKRGDTQYF. CDR3 DNA: TGTGCCTGGAAGCGTGGGGATACGCAGTATTTT.

For this clone: One end of the junction fails to match germline, which may point to a read error. The CDR3 sequence is CASTLNPGTGGDEQYF. The CDR3 region has the DNA TGCGCCAGCACCTTGAATCCCGGGACAGGGGGCGACGAGCAGTACTTC. V is TRBV5-1 and J is TRBJ2-7, with TRBD1 matching over 12 bases. From germline, CDR1 is SGHRS and CDR2 YFSETQ. This CDR3 is built from 16 residues.

V is TRBV19 and J is TRBJ2-2; 10 bases are a match to TRBD2. V dropped 5 bases and J dropped 6; count of bases not matched to a gene: 15. Germline V CDR1 and CDR2: LNHDA, SQIVND (reference sequence). The CDR3 spans 18 residues. The CDR3 region is CASSSTSPGLAPAGELFF. The CDR3, as DNA: TGTGCCAGTAGTTCCACTTCACCGGGACTAGCGCCTGCCGGGGAGCTGTTTTTT. The complete variable domain, with remaining parts taken from reference TRBV19 and TRBJ2-2, reads DGGITQSPKYLFRKEGQNVTLSCEQNLNHDAMYWYRQDPGQGLRLIYYSQIVNDFQKGDIAEGYSVSREKKESFPLTVTSAQKNPTAFYLCASSSTSPGLAPAGELFFGEGSRLTVL.

Within the sample, this clone is medium-sized (0.01 to 0.1%). The chain uses TRBV7-9 and TRBJ1-3; possible D gene TRBD1, 5 bases. This CDR3 has 16 amino acids. V dropped 5 bases and J dropped 2 bases, with 16 bases sitting between them. The germline gives CDR1 SEHNR, CDR2 FQNEAQ (reference sequence). The CDR3 DNA follows: TGTGCCAGCAGCCCTCTCAGGGTATCGCCTGGAAACACCATATATTTT. This translates into CASSPLRVSPGNTIYF.

V gene TRBV6-5 combines with J gene TRBJ2-1; D perhaps matches TRBD1 (5 bases). Germline V lookup: CDR1 MNHEY, CDR2 SVGAGI. V was shortened by 10 bases and J by 0 bases, with 10 bases between the two germline ends. The CDR3 contains 13 residues. Here the CDR3 DNA reads TGTGCCACCAGGGCGCCCTCCTACAATGAGCAGTTCTTC. Its translation: CATRAPSYNEQFF.

J is TRBJ1-4 and V is TRBV5-1; 7 bases are shared with TRBD1. Germline V lookup: CDR1 SGHRS, CDR2 YFSETQ. V shed 5 bases, J shed 7 bases, and the junction held 5 bases outside the gene matches. The CDR3 covers 13 residues. CDR3 sequence: CASSRGGSEKLFF. The CDR3 bases are TGCGCCAGCAGTCGAGGGGGCTCTGAAAAACTGTTTTTT.

The chain recombines TRBV27 with TRBJ2-1; TRBD2 aligns across 13 bases. CDR1 and CDR2 from the germline V gene are MNHEY and SMNVEV (reference sequence). With 6 bases clipped from V and 7 bases from J, the junction kept 15 bases outside the gene matches. The CDR3 is made up of 18 amino acids. CDR3 sequence (DNA): TGTGCCAGCAGCCGAACTAGCGGGAGGGCCCAGGCTAGGAATGAGCAGTTCTTC. Protein: CASSRTSGRAQARNEQFF.

This sequence joins TRBV15 and TRBJ1-5; no clear D gene. The V end lost 1 base, the J end lost 2 bases, and 6 bases lay between the germline ends. The V gene's germline CDR1 is LNHNV and CDR2 YYDKDF (reference sequence). CDR3 length: 14 amino acids. The CDR3 region is CATSRVGGNQPQHF. DNA for the CDR3: TGTGCCACCAGCAGAGTAGGTGGCAATCAGCCCCAGCATTTT.

The V and J genes are TRBV15 and TRBJ1-3; D is ambiguous. The CDR3 runs to 16 residues. The germline CDR1 and CDR2 sequences are LNHNV and YYDKDF (reference sequence). V lost 11 bases and J lost 0, with 20 bases in between. The CDR3 DNA reads TGTGCCTCCTCGACCCCACGGTCCAGCTCTGGAAACACCATATATTTT. It translates to CASSTPRSSSGNTIYF. Filled out from reference TRBV15 and TRBJ1-3, the complete variable domain reads DAMVIQNPRYQVTQFGKPVTLSCSQTLNHNVMYWYQQKSSQAPKLLFHYYDKDFNNEADTPDNFQSRRPNTSFCFLDIRSPGLGDTAMYLCASSTPRSSSGNTIYFGEGSWLTVV.

The V and J genes are TRBV6-5 and TRBJ1-1; no clear D gene. V gave up 6 bases and J gave up 3 bases, with 5 bases separating them. Germline V gene lookup returns CDR1 MNHEY and CDR2 SVGAGI. The CDR3 has 11 amino acids. In DNA, the CDR3 is TGTGCCAGCAGGGATTACACTGAAGCTTTCTTT. It specifies CASRDYTEAFF.

The CDR3: CASSSGETGELFF. CDR3 in DNA: TGTGCCAGCAGCTCTGGGGAGACCGGGGAGCTGTTTTTT. V is TRBV28 and J is TRBJ2-2; D is perhaps TRBD2 (5 bases). CDR1 is MDHEN and CDR2 is SYDVKM in the germline V gene. This CDR3 region has 13 residues. The V end lost 6 bases, the J end lost 5 bases, and 10 bases lay between the germline ends.

This chain joins TRBV11-2 and TRBJ2-5, with D perhaps TRBD2 (5 bases). This CDR3 is 13 amino acids long. Looked up from germline, CDR1 is SGHAT and CDR2 is FQNNGV. Deletions cut 5 bases from V and 4 bases from J, with 11 bases between. The CDR3 DNA reads as TGTGCCAGCAGCCGGGGAGTAGGAGAGACCCAGTACTTC. Its protein is CASSRGVGETQYF.

The CDR3, as DNA: TGTGCCATCATGGACAGTTATAATTCACCCCTCCACTTT. It yields the protein CAIMDSYNSPLHF. The chain uses TRBV10-3 and TRBJ1-6; tentatively, D is TRBD1 (6 bases). Trimming pared 7 bases from V and 4 bases from J, leaving 8 bases between. CDR3 length equals 13 residues. Germline-derived CDR1 and CDR2 are ENHRY and SYGVKD.

The gene calls are TRBV5-1 and TRBJ2-7; D is perhaps TRBD1 (6 bases). The CDR3 totals 12 residues. The V end was cut by 4 bases, the J end by 9 bases, with 14 bases between. Per germline, CDR1 SGHRS and CDR2 YFSETQ. This chain's CDR3 is CASSPGQLRQYF. The DNA of the CDR3 is TGCGCCAGCAGCCCCGGACAGTTACGGCAGTACTTC.